A single sample is the source of the 28 T cell receptor beta chains below, sequenced in a study of cytomegalovirus exposure and HLA in healthy donors. The PCR ran on 60 Vbeta and 13 Jbeta primers. TCRdb's copy holds only in-frame clones and misses some; the assay was immunoSEQ multiplex PCR. The data show about 190,000 clones, approximately 79% seen once. Sequencing used PBMCs. Receptors were obtained from a man aged 35 to 55 in good health and CMV-seropositive.

J is TRBJ2-3 and V is TRBV5-1, with D maybe TRBD2 (5 bases). CDR3 length: 14 amino acids. Deletions cut 3 bases from V and 4 bases from J, with 12 bases between. Per the germline V gene, CDR1 is SGHRS and CDR2 is YFSETQ. CDR3 in amino acids: CASSSTGVADTQYF. Here the CDR3 DNA reads TGCGCCAGCAGCTCAACCGGGGTTGCAGATACGCAGTATTTT.

The CDR3 coding sequence is TGTGCCAGCAGCTTAGCTAGCGGGGGAGGGACAGATACGCAGTATTTT. This gives the protein CASSLASGGGTDTQYF. The V gene is TRBV4-2, the J gene TRBJ2-3; 10 nucleotides agree with TRBD2. V shed 5 bases, J shed 3 bases, and the junction held 8 bases outside the gene matches. The germline gives CDR1 LGHNA, CDR2 YNFKEQ. The CDR3 is 16 amino acids.

Remarks on this clone: The CDR3 does not end in the conserved phenylalanine or tryptophan, so this is likely a read error. This chain uses TRBV5-1 with TRBJ2-3; TRBD2 matches at 8 bases. V lost 0 bases to trimming and J lost 3 bases; unmatched junction nucleotides: 6. This CDR3 is 16 amino acids long. Germline V gene data show CDR1 as SGHRS and CDR2 as YFSETQ. The CDR3 DNA follows: TGCGCCAGCAGCTTGGCCGGGAGGGGGATAACAGATACGCAGTATTCT. Translated: CASSLAGRGITDTQYS.

In its sample, this clone was seen once. The chain joins TRBV4-3 to TRBJ1-2, with 7 bases fitting TRBD1. This CDR3 has 15 amino acids. The germline gives CDR1 LGHNA, CDR2 YSLEER. The J segment lost 2 bases and the V segment lost 0 bases, leaving 3 bases of the junction unmatched. CDR3 nucleotide sequence: TGCGCCAGCAGCCAAGATCCGGGACAGAACTATGGCTACACCTTC. Translating it yields CASSQDPGQNYGYTF.

Only a few counts were recorded for this clone. The chain has TRBV25-1 and TRBJ2-2; D perhaps matches TRBD1 (5 bases). V shed 0 bases and J shed 3 bases, with 5 bases lying between them. This CDR3 comprises 14 residues. Germline V gene sequence: CDR1 MGHDK, CDR2 SYGVNS. The chain's CDR3 is CASSEYRDTGELFF. CDR3 bases: TGTGCCAGCAGTGAATACAGGGACACCGGGGAGCTGTTTTTT. Based on the CDR3 plus reference TRBV25-1 and TRBJ2-2, the full variable domain is EADIYQTPRYLVIGTGKKITLECSQTMGHDKMYWYQQDPGMELHLIHYSYGVNSTEKGDLSSESTVSRIRTEHFPLTLESARPSHTSQYLCASSEYRDTGELFFGEGSRLTVL.

CDR3 sequence: CASSLKDWHYNEQFF. The DNA for the CDR3 is TGTGCCAGCAGCTTGAAGGACTGGCACTACAATGAGCAGTTCTTC. The genes are TRBV5-8 and TRBJ2-1; D might be TRBD2 (5 bases). Between the trimmed V and J ends, which lost 1 base and 3 bases, there was a span of 11 bases. This CDR3 contains 15 residues. Looked up from germline, CDR1 is SGHTS and CDR2 is YDEGEE.

V and J are TRBV10-3 and TRBJ2-5, with D possibly matching TRBD2 (7 bases). Germline CDR1 and CDR2: ENHRY and SYGVKD. Trimming removed 9 bases at V and 4 bases at J, with 15 bases between. This CDR3 is built from 13 residues. CDR3: CAMGRGTGETQYF. The CDR3 nucleotides read TGTGCCATGGGGAGGGGGACGGGAGAGACCCAGTACTTC.

The genes are TRBV10-3 and TRBJ1-4, with TRBD1 matching 10 bases. Germline V gene lookup returns CDR1 ENHRY and CDR2 SYGVKD. V shed 6 bases, J shed 5 bases, and the junction held 3 bases outside the gene matches. This CDR3 contains 14 residues. In nucleotides, the CDR3 is TGTGCCATCAGAGGGACAGGGGAAAATGAAAAACTGTTTTTT. This translates into CAIRGTGENEKLFF.

The rearrangement uses TRBV4-1 and TRBJ2-3; 9 bases match TRBD2. Germline CDR1 MGHRA, CDR2 YSYEKL. This CDR3 has 16 amino acids. Unmatched junction bases numbered 8, after V lost 4 bases and J lost 3 bases. The CDR3 DNA reads as TGCGCCAGCAGCCTATACCTTAGCGGGGGAACAGATACGCAGTATTTT. Protein product: CASSLYLSGGTDTQYF.

The CDR3 region is CASREGTAYSPLHF. CDR3 in DNA: TGTGCCAGTAGAGAGGGGACAGCTTATTCACCCCTCCACTTT. This chain links TRBV28 with TRBJ1-6; TRBD1 agrees at 7 bases. The CDR3 runs 14 residues. V lost 9 bases to trimming and J lost 8 bases; unmatched junction nucleotides: 10. Germline V lookup: CDR1 MDHEN, CDR2 SYDVKM.

V gene TRBV19 combines with J gene TRBJ1-1; D gene unclear. The V gene's germline CDR1 is LNHDA and CDR2 SQIVND (reference sequence). CDR3 length: 15 amino acids. Trimming pared 3 bases from V and 0 bases from J, leaving 11 bases between. The CDR3 nucleotides are TGTGCCAGTAGTATCTACGAGGGAATGAACACTGAAGCTTTCTTT. It codes for CASSIYEGMNTEAFF.

As regards this clone: An end of the junction differs from the germline gene, which may be a read error. This sequence joins TRBV29-1 and TRBJ2-5; no clear D. This CDR3 is built from 17 residues. The V gene's germline CDR1 is SQVTM and CDR2 ANQGSEA. CDR3 sequence: CSVEGRPGPSYQETQYF. CDR3 nucleotides: TGCAGCGTCGAAGGCCGGCCAGGTCCCTCGTACCAAGAGACCCAGTACTTC.

CDR3: CAWSSGSGELFF. CDR3 coding DNA: TGTGCCTGGAGTTCAGGGTCCGGGGAGCTGTTTTTT. The V call is TRBV30, the J call TRBJ2-2, with a tentative D call TRBD1 (5 bases). Trimming pared 2 bases from V and 6 bases from J, leaving 7 bases between. The CDR3 is 12 residues long. Germline V gene lookup returns CDR1 GTSNPN and CDR2 SVGIG (reference sequence).

The V call is TRBV11-1, the J call TRBJ2-7, with D perhaps matching TRBD1 (5 bases). The CDR3 totals 15 residues. Germline loops: CDR1 SGHAT, CDR2 FQDESV (reference sequence). Trimming cost V 4 bases and J 3 bases, with 16 bases left between them. The DNA of the CDR3 is TGTGCCAGCAGCTCCAGTTTTAGGGGCGGCTACGAGCAGTACTTC. It encodes CASSSSFRGGYEQYF.

The chain is built from TRBV29-1 and TRBJ2-5; 7 bases are a match to TRBD1. Trimming cost V 7 bases and J 4 bases; bases outside gene matches: 9. The CDR3 covers 13 residues. CDR1 and CDR2 (germline): SQVTM, ANQGSEA. CDR3 protein: CSAAGGLGETQYF. CDR3 sequence (DNA): TGCAGCGCCGCAGGGGGTCTCGGAGAGACCCAGTACTTC.

This rearrangement joins TRBV2 to TRBJ2-5, with D tentatively TRBD2 (6 bases). The CDR3 is 14 residues long. V lost 4 bases and J lost 0, with 9 bases in between. From germline, CDR1 is SNHLY and CDR2 FYNNEI. The CDR3 sequence is CASSGRGDQETQYF. In DNA form, the CDR3 reads TGTGCCAGCAGTGGGCGGGGAGACCAAGAGACCCAGTACTTC. The full variable domain, completed using reference TRBV2 and TRBJ2-5, is EPEVTQTPSHQVTQMGQEVILRCVPISNHLYFYWYRQILGQKVEFLVSFYNNEISEKSEIFDDQFSVERPDGSNFTLKIRSTKLEDSAMYFCASSGRGDQETQYFGPGTRLLVL.

The genes are TRBV15 and TRBJ2-7; 9 nucleotides match TRBD1. The V and J ends lost 5 bases and 3 bases, in that order; junction bases with no gene match: 2. The CDR3 is 13 residues long. Germline V gives CDR1 LNHNV, CDR2 YYDKDF (reference sequence). The CDR3 here is CATSGQGNYEQYF. The CDR3 DNA reads TGTGCCACCAGCGGACAGGGGAACTACGAGCAGTACTTC.

The chain joins TRBV15 to TRBJ2-7, with TRBD1 matching over 9 bases. Germline V gene sequence: CDR1 LNHNV, CDR2 YYDKDF (reference sequence). The V gene end was trimmed by 3 bases and the J gene end by 2 bases; junction bases not matched to a gene: 8. The CDR3 covers 16 residues. CDR3 in DNA: TGTGCCACCAGCAGGGGGACAGGGCTTGGGACCTACGAGCAGTACTTC. As protein: CATSRGTGLGTYEQYF.

The chain recombines TRBV7-9 with TRBJ1-1; D is possibly TRBD1 (6 bases). V was trimmed by 6 bases and J by 0 bases, leaving 20 bases between them. The CDR3 runs to 17 residues. Per germline, CDR1 SEHNR and CDR2 FQNEAQ (reference sequence). CDR3 nucleotide sequence: TGTGCCAGCAGTCCGACAGGTTTAGGCGACATGAACACTGAAGCTTTCTTT. The encoded protein is CASSPTGLGDMNTEAFF.

The chain employs TRBV29-1 and TRBJ1-1; 7 bases are shared with TRBD1. The V gene's germline CDR1 is SQVTM and CDR2 ANQGSEA. J lost 3 bases, V lost 4 bases, and 8 bases had no gene match. The CDR3 sequence is 14 residues long. CDR3 loop: CSVGYRGGDTEAFF. The CDR3 coding sequence is TGCAGCGTTGGGTACAGGGGAGGAGACACTGAAGCTTTCTTT.

V and J are TRBV27 and TRBJ1-1; no firm D call. V shed 6 bases and J shed 6 bases, with 14 bases lying between them. The germline gives CDR1 MNHEY, CDR2 SMNVEV (reference sequence). The CDR3 is 13 amino acids. DNA of the CDR3: TGTGCCAGCAGAGACGGCGGAGGGTCTGAAGCTTTCTTT. Translation: CASRDGGGSEAFF.

The V gene is TRBV12-5, the J gene TRBJ2-3; TRBD2 matches at 10 bases. The V gene end was trimmed by 5 bases and the J gene end by 11 bases; junction bases not matched to a gene: 4. The length of the CDR3 is 12 residues. CDR1 is LGHNT, CDR2 FRNRAP, per germline. CDR3 in amino acids: CASGQASGGQYF. Here the CDR3 DNA reads TGTGCTAGTGGTCAAGCTAGCGGGGGGCAGTATTTT. Based on the CDR3 plus reference TRBV12-5 and TRBJ2-3, the full variable domain is DARVTQTPRHKVTEMGQEVTMRCQPILGHNTVFWYRQTMMQGLELLAYFRNRAPLDDSGMPKDRFSAEMPDATLATLKIQPSEPRDSAVYFCASGQASGGQYFGPGTRLTVL.

CDR3 in DNA: TGTGCCAGCAGCCCGGCGACAAGCTCCTATAATTCACCCCTCCACTTT. The encoded protein is CASSPATSSYNSPLHF. The chain joins TRBV7-9 to TRBJ1-6; D is unclear. Germline assignment: CDR1 SEHNR and CDR2 FQNEAQ (reference sequence). The CDR3 loop spans 16 amino acids. The V and J ends lost 5 bases and 0 bases respectively, with 11 bases between them.

The rearrangement links TRBV28 to TRBJ1-2; weak D call: TRBD1 (6 bases). V was clipped by 3 bases and J by 4 bases, with 12 bases between them. This CDR3 has 14 amino acids. Germline V gene lookup returns CDR1 MDHEN and CDR2 SYDVKM. CDR3 sequence: CASSFLTGPYGYTF. The CDR3, as DNA: TGTGCCAGCAGTTTTTTAACAGGGCCCTATGGCTACACCTTC.

The chain uses TRBV7-2 and TRBJ2-7; D possibly corresponds to TRBD2 (6 bases). CDR3 length: 17 amino acids. Germline CDR1 SGHTA, CDR2 FQGNSA. Trimming cost V 5 bases and J 6 bases, with 26 bases left between them. The CDR3: CASSPTLGGARLSEQYF. DNA of the CDR3: TGTGCCAGCAGCCCCACGCTAGGCGGGGCCCGGTTGAGCGAGCAGTACTTC.

The chain has TRBV6-1 and TRBJ2-1, with TRBD2 as a possible D gene (5 bases). Trimming pared 8 bases from V and 0 bases from J, leaving 11 bases between. This CDR3 region has 14 residues. CDR1 is MNHNS and CDR2 is SASEGT in the germline V gene. As DNA, the CDR3 is TGTGCCAGCCTTGTTGACTACTCCTACAATGAGCAGTTCTTC. Its translation is CASLVDYSYNEQFF.

The chain combines TRBV19 with TRBJ2-2; 12 bases are a match to TRBD2. With 4 bases clipped from V and 7 bases from J, the junction kept 4 bases outside the gene matches. Germline loops: CDR1 LNHDA, CDR2 SQIVND (reference sequence). This CDR3 has 15 residues. The CDR3 DNA reads TGTGCCAGTAGTACGGGACTAGCGGGTCTCGGGGAGCTGTTTTTT. Its protein product is CASSTGLAGLGELFF. The full variable domain, rest sourced from reference TRBV19 and TRBJ2-2, is DGGITQSPKYLFRKEGQNVTLSCEQNLNHDAMYWYRQDPGQGLRLIYYSQIVNDFQKGDIAEGYSVSREKKESFPLTVTSAQKNPTAFYLCASSTGLAGLGELFFGEGSRLTVL.

The CDR3 loop is CASSTTGGIEQPQHF. The DNA for the CDR3 is TGTGCCAGCAGCACGACAGGGGGGATTGAGCAGCCCCAGCATTTT. This chain connects TRBV7-8 to TRBJ1-5, with 9 bases aligning to TRBD1. The length of the CDR3 is 15 residues. In germline, CDR1 is SGHVS, CDR2 FQNEAQ. The V gene end was trimmed by 5 bases and the J gene end by 7 bases; junction bases not matched to a gene: 9.